Presented here are 26 T cell receptor beta chains from one specimen sequenced in a study of blood T cell repertoires in COVID-19. Libraries were prepared by immunoSEQ multiplex PCR; TCRdb keeps only in-frame clonotypes and omits some of them. The sample consists of about 94,000 clones, 75% to 85% of them appearing once. Sequencing used peripheral blood. All receptors come from a human donor in a cohort sampled during active COVID-19.

The chain has TRBV19 and TRBJ2-1, with 12 bases fitting TRBD1. With V trimmed by 5 bases and J by 7 bases, 6 bases remained unmatched. CDR1 and CDR2 (germline): LNHDA, SQIVND (reference sequence). The CDR3 length is 15 residues. The CDR3 sequence is CASSGGTGGRNEQFF. Written as DNA, the CDR3 is TGTGCCAGTAGTGGGGGGACAGGGGGCCGAAATGAGCAGTTCTTC.

The chain recombines TRBV7-2 with TRBJ1-1; D remains unclear. The germline V gene has CDR1 SGHTA and CDR2 FQGNSA. The CDR3 consists of 15 residues. With 2 bases removed from V and 0 bases from J, the gap between germline ends came to 10 bases. CDR3 loop: CASSLMRALNTEAFF. The CDR3 bases are TGTGCCAGCAGCTTAATGAGGGCGCTGAACACTGAAGCTTTCTTT.

V gene TRBV27 combines with J gene TRBJ1-1, with 7 bases fitting TRBD1. Germline V gene sequence: CDR1 MNHEY, CDR2 SMNVEV (reference sequence). V lost 4 bases and J lost 1; bases outside the gene matches: 9. The CDR3 runs to 16 residues. The chain's CDR3 is CASSSGTATRNTEAFF. The CDR3, as DNA: TGTGCCAGCAGTTCAGGGACAGCAACCCGGAACACTGAAGCTTTCTTT.

In its sample, this clone was seen once. The J gene is TRBJ2-5, the V gene TRBV18; D is undetermined. This CDR3 is built from 14 residues. Trimming removed 3 bases at V and 5 bases at J, with 13 bases between. Looked up from germline, CDR1 is KGHSH and CDR2 is LQKENI. The CDR3 sequence: CASSPSAASETQYF. CDR3 nucleotides: TGTGCCAGCTCACCCTCGGCGGCCTCGGAGACCCAGTACTTC.

J is TRBJ2-7 and V is TRBV5-1, with 8 positions matching TRBD2. V shed 4 bases, J shed 1 base, and the junction held 7 bases outside the gene matches. CDR1 is SGHRS and CDR2 is YFSETQ in the germline V gene. This CDR3 contains 15 residues. Here the CDR3 reads CASSPGSGASYEQYF. In DNA, the CDR3 is TGCGCCAGCAGCCCCGGTAGCGGGGCTTCCTACGAGCAGTACTTC. Complete variable domain (other parts from reference TRBV5-1 and TRBJ2-7): KAGVTQTPRYLIKTRGQQVTLSCSPISGHRSVSWYQQTPGQGLQFLFEYFSETQRNKGNFPGRFSGRQFSNSRSEMNVSTLELGDSALYLCASSPGSGASYEQYFGPGTRLTVT.

The chain joins TRBV11-2 to TRBJ2-3; TRBD1 aligns across 7 bases. CDR3 length: 13 residues. After removal of 6 bases from V and 9 bases from J, the junction contained 9 bases not matched to a gene. Germline CDR1 and CDR2: SGHAT and FQNNGV. The CDR3 is CASSLHDRVTQYF. As DNA, the CDR3 is TGTGCCAGCAGTCTGCATGACAGGGTCACGCAGTATTTT.

This clone was picked up a small number of times. The rearrangement uses TRBV2 and TRBJ1-2; D is possibly TRBD1 (5 bases). V was trimmed by 0 bases and J by 6 bases, leaving 8 bases between them. This CDR3 has 13 residues. Germline loops: CDR1 SNHLY, CDR2 FYNNEI. In DNA form, the CDR3 reads TGTGCCAGCAGTGAAGCGCAACAGGATGGCTACACCTTC. As protein: CASSEAQQDGYTF.

The gene calls are TRBV20-1 and TRBJ2-7; 8 positions match TRBD1. The CDR3 covers 11 residues. The V segment lost 8 bases and the J segment 11 bases; nucleotides outside the gene matches: 11. CDR1 and CDR2 (germline): DFQATT, SNEGSKA (reference sequence). The CDR3 region is CSSGQVIPEYF. CDR3 sequence (DNA): TGCAGTTCGGGACAGGTAATTCCCGAGTACTTC.

This chain uses TRBV5-1 with TRBJ1-1; weak D call: TRBD1 (6 bases). V dropped 2 bases and J dropped 1 base, with 6 bases sitting between them. The CDR3 runs to 13 residues. Germline values: CDR1 SGHRS, CDR2 YFSETQ. The CDR3: CASSLGGNTEAFF. Here the CDR3 DNA reads TGCGCCAGCAGCTTAGGGGGGAACACTGAAGCTTTCTTT.

The chain links TRBV27 to TRBJ2-5; D is uncertain. The germline CDR1 and CDR2 sequences are MNHEY and SMNVEV (reference sequence). This CDR3 spans 15 amino acids. Deletions cut 6 bases from V and 2 bases from J, with 16 bases between. The CDR3 sequence is CASSPLFRRQETQYF. The CDR3 coding sequence is TGTGCCAGCAGCCCTTTATTCCGTCGGCAAGAGACCCAGTACTTC.

The chain links TRBV4-1 to TRBJ2-3, with a possible D match to TRBD1 (6 bases). Germline CDR1 reads MGHRA; CDR2 reads YSYEKL. V was trimmed by 4 bases and J by 10 bases, leaving 18 bases between them. The CDR3 covers 14 residues. CDR3 in DNA: TGCGCCAGCAGCCCTTATTCAGGGGTCACTGCGCAGTATTTT. This translates into CASSPYSGVTAQYF.

The genes are TRBV18 and TRBJ1-6, with D possibly matching TRBD1 (6 bases). Germline V CDR1 and CDR2: KGHSH, LQKENI. Deletions cut 3 bases from V and 7 bases from J, with 13 bases between. This CDR3 has 15 residues. This CDR3 reads CASSPHREQNSPLHF. The CDR3 DNA is TGTGCCAGCTCACCGCACAGGGAGCAAAATTCACCCCTCCACTTT.

The genes are TRBV11-2 and TRBJ2-7; D might be TRBD2 (6 bases). Germline V gene lookup returns CDR1 SGHAT and CDR2 FQNNGV. The CDR3 length is 16 residues. V was cut by 6 bases and J by 0 bases, with 18 bases left in between. The CDR3 region is CASSSPPGLISYEQYF. Here the CDR3 DNA reads TGTGCCAGCAGTTCGCCCCCGGGACTGATCTCCTACGAGCAGTACTTC.

The chain recombines TRBV21-1 with TRBJ2-7; the D call in the table, TRBD1, was not verified against the DNA. TRBV21-1 represents a pseudogene. The CDR3 loop spans 18 amino acids. This CDR3 is CASSNRLGTGETPYEQYF. The CDR3 nucleotides read TGTGCCAGCAGCAATCGCCTGGGGACAGGAGAAACCCCCTACGAGCAGTACTTC.

The rearrangement uses TRBV7-9 and TRBJ1-5; D is perhaps TRBD1 (5 bases). Germline loops: CDR1 SEHNR, CDR2 FQNEAQ (reference sequence). V gave up 2 bases and J gave up 5 bases, with 19 bases separating them. The CDR3 covers 17 residues. The CDR3 bases are TGTGCCAGCAGCTTAAGTCCCGGGGGGGGGAGCGATCAGCCCCAGCATTTT. It is translated as CASSLSPGGGSDQPQHF.

There are a few counts of this clone. V and J are TRBV2 and TRBJ2-7; 7 bases are a match to TRBD1. The ends lost 8 bases at V and 7 bases at J; junction bases unmatched: 11. Germline CDR1 is SNHLY and CDR2 is FYNNEI. This CDR3 has 13 residues. CDR3 DNA: TGTGCCAGCTCTCGGGACAGATCGGGGGAGCAGTACTTC. This translates into CASSRDRSGEQYF.

The CDR3 spells CASSSGGGPNNEQFF. Written as DNA, the CDR3 is TGTGCCAGCAGTTCGGGGGGAGGGCCGAACAATGAGCAGTTCTTC. The J gene is TRBJ2-1, the V gene TRBV28, with 7 bases identical to TRBD2. The CDR3 totals 15 residues. After removal of 4 bases from V and 5 bases from J, the junction contained 8 bases not matched to a gene. CDR1 is MDHEN, CDR2 SYDVKM, per germline.

The rearrangement links TRBV2 to TRBJ2-7, with 8 bases aligning to TRBD2. There are 15 residues in the CDR3. Per germline, CDR1 SNHLY and CDR2 FYNNEI. The V segment lost 8 bases and the J segment 7 bases; nucleotides outside the gene matches: 16. DNA of the CDR3: TGTGCCAGCGCGTCGGGAAGCGGGAGCACTGGAGAGCAGTACTTC. Amino acids: CASASGSGSTGEQYF.

The chain couples TRBV5-5 to TRBJ2-7; 11 bases are shared with TRBD2. The germline CDR1 and CDR2 sequences are SGHKS and YYEKEE (reference sequence). This CDR3 has 15 amino acids. Trimming removed 4 bases from V and 3 bases from J; junction bases left unmatched: 6. CDR3 coding DNA: TGTGCCAGCAGCCCCGTAGCGGGAGGGTTCTACGAGCAGTACTTC. It codes for CASSPVAGGFYEQYF.

The J gene is TRBJ2-1, the V gene TRBV5-4; 10 bases fit TRBD2. V lost 5 bases to trimming and J lost 0 bases; unmatched junction nucleotides: 8. Per germline, CDR1 SGHNT and CDR2 YYREEE (reference sequence). There are 17 residues in the CDR3. Here the CDR3 DNA reads TGTGCCAGCAGGCCCCCTAGCGGGGGTAGCTCCTACAATGAGCAGTTCTTC. Protein sequence: CASRPPSGGSSYNEQFF. The full variable domain, rest sourced from reference TRBV5-4 and TRBJ2-1, is ETGVTQSPTHLIKTRGQQVTLRCSSQSGHNTVSWYQQALGQGPQFIFQYYREEENGRGNFPPRFSGLQFPNYSSELNVNALELDDSALYLCASRPPSGGSSYNEQFFGPGTRLTVL.

V and J are TRBV18 and TRBJ1-2; tentative D call: TRBD1 (5 bases). The CDR3 has 13 residues. Looked up from germline, CDR1 is KGHSH and CDR2 is LQKENI. V was shortened by 3 bases and J by 6 bases, with 11 bases between the two germline ends. The CDR3 loop reads CASSPDSAHGYTF. DNA of the CDR3: TGTGCCAGCTCACCCGACAGTGCCCATGGCTACACCTTC.

V is TRBV9 and J is TRBJ2-2, with TRBD1 identical over 8 bases. Germline CDR1 reads SGDLS; CDR2 reads YYNGEE. The J segment lost 3 bases and the V segment lost 4 bases, leaving 5 bases of the junction unmatched. The CDR3 has 15 residues. CDR3 sequence reads: CASSWQGADTGELFF. The CDR3 DNA is TGTGCCAGCAGCTGGCAGGGGGCAGACACCGGGGAGCTGTTTTTT.

The CDR3 sequence is CASSFVLPGQPTYEQYF. The CDR3 DNA reads as TGTGCCAGCAGCTTTGTCTTACCGGGACAGCCAACCTACGAGCAGTACTTC. This chain connects TRBV12-1 to TRBJ2-7; TRBD1, as called in the table, went unchecked against the DNA. TRBV12-1 is a listed pseudogene. This CDR3 spans 17 amino acids.

The rearrangement links TRBV4-1 to TRBJ2-5, with D possibly being TRBD1 (6 bases). The ends were cut back, 1 base at V and 5 bases at J, with 17 bases in the middle. CDR1 MGHRA and CDR2 YSYEKL come from the germline V gene. The CDR3 is made up of 16 amino acids. The CDR3 reads CASSQGRGQWGETQYF. The DNA for the CDR3 is TGCGCCAGCAGCCAAGGACGAGGACAGTGGGGTGAGACCCAGTACTTC.

As to this clone: Other DNA sequences from this sample encode an identical CDR3 as well. The V and J genes are TRBV2 and TRBJ2-7; unclear D gene. V lost 5 bases and J 0 bases, leaving 11 bases between the germline ends. The CDR3 consists of 14 residues. Germline CDR1 and CDR2: SNHLY and FYNNEI. CDR3 protein: CASSTVRSSYEQYF. Written as DNA, the CDR3 is TGTGCCAGCAGTACGGTCCGGAGCTCCTACGAGCAGTACTTC. The full variable domain, rest sourced from reference TRBV2 and TRBJ2-7, is EPEVTQTPSHQVTQMGQEVILRCVPISNHLYFYWYRQILGQKVEFLVSFYNNEISEKSEIFDDQFSVERPDGSNFTLKIRSTKLEDSAMYFCASSTVRSSYEQYFGPGTRLTVT.

This clone was seen once. The sample contains more than one DNA sequence encoding this CDR3. CDR3 DNA sequence: TGTGCCACCAGTGATTTCAGAGAGACCCAGTACTTC. Translating gives CATSDFRETQYF. This chain connects TRBV24-1 to TRBJ2-5; D ambiguous. CDR3 length: 12 residues. The V and J ends lost 1 base and 4 bases respectively, with 3 bases between them. CDR1 is KGHDR and CDR2 is SFDVKD in the germline V gene.